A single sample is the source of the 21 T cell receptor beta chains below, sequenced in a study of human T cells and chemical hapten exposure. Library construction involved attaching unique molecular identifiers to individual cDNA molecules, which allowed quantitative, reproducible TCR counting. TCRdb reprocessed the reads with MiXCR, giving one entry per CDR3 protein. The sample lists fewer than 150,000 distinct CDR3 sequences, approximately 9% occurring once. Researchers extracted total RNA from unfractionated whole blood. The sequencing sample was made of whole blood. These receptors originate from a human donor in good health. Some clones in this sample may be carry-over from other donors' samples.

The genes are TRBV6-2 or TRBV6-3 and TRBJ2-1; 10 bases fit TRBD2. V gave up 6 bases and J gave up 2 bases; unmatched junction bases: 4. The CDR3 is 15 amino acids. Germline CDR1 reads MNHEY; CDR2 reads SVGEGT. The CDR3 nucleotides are TGTGCCAGCAGACCCACTAGCGGGGCCTACAATGAGCAGTTCTTC. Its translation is CASRPTSGAYNEQFF.

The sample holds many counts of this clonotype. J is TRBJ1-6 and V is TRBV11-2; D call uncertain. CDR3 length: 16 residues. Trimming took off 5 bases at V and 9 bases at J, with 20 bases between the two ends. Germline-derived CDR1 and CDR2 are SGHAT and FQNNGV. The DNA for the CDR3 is TGTGCCAGCAGCCCACCTGGAACTCCCTCGGGTTCACCCCTCCACTTT. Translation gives CASSPPGTPSGSPLHF.

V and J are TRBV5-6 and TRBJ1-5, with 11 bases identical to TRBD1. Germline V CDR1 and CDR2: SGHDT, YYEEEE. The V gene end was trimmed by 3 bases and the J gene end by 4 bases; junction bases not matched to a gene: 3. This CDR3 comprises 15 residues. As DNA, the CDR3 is TGTGCCAGCAGCTCCGGGACAGGGGGAAATCAGCCCCAGCATTTT. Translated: CASSSGTGGNQPQHF. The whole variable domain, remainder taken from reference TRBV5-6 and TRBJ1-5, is DAGVTQSPTHLIKTRGQQVTLRCSPKSGHDTVSWYQQALGQGPQFIFQYYEEEERQRGNFPDRFSGHQFPNYSSELNVNALLLGDSALYLCASSSGTGGNQPQHFGDGTRLSIL.

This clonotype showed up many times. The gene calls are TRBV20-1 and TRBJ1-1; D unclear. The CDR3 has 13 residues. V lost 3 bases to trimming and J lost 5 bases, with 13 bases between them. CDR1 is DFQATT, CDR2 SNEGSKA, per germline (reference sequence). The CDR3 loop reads CSASRMGRTEAFF. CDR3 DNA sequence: TGCAGTGCTAGCCGAATGGGCAGAACTGAAGCTTTCTTT.

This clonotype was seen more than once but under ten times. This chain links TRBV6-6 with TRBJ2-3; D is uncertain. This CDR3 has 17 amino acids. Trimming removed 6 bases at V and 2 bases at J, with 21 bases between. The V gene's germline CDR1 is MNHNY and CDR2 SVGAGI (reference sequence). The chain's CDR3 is CASRSHVANKYTDTQYF. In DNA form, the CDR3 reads TGTGCCAGCAGAAGCCACGTAGCCAATAAGTACACAGATACGCAGTATTTT.

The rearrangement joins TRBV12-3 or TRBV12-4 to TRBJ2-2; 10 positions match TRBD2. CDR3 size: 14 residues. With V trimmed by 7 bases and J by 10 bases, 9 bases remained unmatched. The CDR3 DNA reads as TGTGCCAGCAAACTAGCGGGACGCCACGTGGAGCTGTTTTTT. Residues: CASKLAGRHVELFF.

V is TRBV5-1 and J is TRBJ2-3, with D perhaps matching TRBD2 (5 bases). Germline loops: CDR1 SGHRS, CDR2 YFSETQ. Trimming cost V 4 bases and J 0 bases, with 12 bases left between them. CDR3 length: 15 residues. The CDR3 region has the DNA TGCGCCAGCAGCCCGATTGAGCGGAGCACAGATACGCAGTATTTT. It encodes CASSPIERSTDTQYF.

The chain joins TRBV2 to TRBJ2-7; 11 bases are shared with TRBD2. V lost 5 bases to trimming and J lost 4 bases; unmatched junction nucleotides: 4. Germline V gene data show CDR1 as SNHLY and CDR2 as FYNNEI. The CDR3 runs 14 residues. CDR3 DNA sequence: TGTGCCAGCAGTAGACTAGCGGGACAGTACGAGCAGTACTTC. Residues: CASSRLAGQYEQYF.

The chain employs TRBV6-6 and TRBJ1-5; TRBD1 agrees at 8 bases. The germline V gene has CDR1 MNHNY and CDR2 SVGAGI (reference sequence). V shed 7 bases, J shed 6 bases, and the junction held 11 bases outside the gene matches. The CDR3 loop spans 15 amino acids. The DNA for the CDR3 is TGTGCCAGCATCCCTGGACAGGGCTCTACTCAGCCCCAGCATTTT. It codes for CASIPGQGSTQPQHF.

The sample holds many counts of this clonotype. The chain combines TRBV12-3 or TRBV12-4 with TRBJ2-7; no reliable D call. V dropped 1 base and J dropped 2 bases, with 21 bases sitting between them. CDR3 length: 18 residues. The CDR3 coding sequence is TGTGCCAGCAGTTTAGGAGGCCAGGATCTAAGGACGCCCTACGAGCAGTACTTC. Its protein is CASSLGGQDLRTPYEQYF.

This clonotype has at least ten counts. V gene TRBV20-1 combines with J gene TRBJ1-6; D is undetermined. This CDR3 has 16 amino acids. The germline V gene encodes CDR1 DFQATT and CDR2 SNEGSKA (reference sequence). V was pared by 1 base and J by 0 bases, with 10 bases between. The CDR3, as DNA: TGCAGTGCTAGAGCACAGACGAGCTCCTATAATTCACCCCTCCACTTT. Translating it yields CSARAQTSSYNSPLHF.

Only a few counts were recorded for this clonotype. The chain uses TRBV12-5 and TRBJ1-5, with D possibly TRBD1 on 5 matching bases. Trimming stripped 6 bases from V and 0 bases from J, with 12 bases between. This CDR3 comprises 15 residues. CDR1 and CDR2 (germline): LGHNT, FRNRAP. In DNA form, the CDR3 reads TGTGCTAGTGGACCAGACAGTTATAGCAATCAGCCCCAGCATTTT. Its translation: CASGPDSYSNQPQHF.

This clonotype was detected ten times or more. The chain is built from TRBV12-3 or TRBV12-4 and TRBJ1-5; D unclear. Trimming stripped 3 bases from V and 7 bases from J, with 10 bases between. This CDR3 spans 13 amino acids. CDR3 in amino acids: CASSFALRQPQHF. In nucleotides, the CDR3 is TGTGCCAGCAGTTTCGCCCTTCGACAGCCCCAGCATTTT.

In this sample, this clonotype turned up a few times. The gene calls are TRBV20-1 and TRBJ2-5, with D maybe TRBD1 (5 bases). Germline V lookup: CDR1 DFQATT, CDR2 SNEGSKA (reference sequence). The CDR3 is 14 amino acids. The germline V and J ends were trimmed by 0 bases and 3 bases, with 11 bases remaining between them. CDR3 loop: CSARDYTGEETQYF. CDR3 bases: TGCAGTGCTAGAGATTATACAGGAGAAGAGACCCAGTACTTC.

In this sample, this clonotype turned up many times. The CDR3 loop reads CASSGQGGWDEQYF. The CDR3 DNA follows: TGTGCCAGCTCAGGACAGGGCGGATGGGACGAGCAGTACTTC. The chain carries TRBV18 and TRBJ2-7; 8 nucleotides agree with TRBD1. Germline loops: CDR1 KGHSH, CDR2 LQKENI. This CDR3 comprises 14 residues. The trim removed 5 bases at V and 5 bases at J, leaving 8 bases unmatched.

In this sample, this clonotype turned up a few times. The CDR3 nucleotides are TGTGCCAGCAGTTTAATAGGTCGGAGCTCCTACGAGCAGTACTTC. It yields the protein CASSLIGRSSYEQYF. V is TRBV27 and J is TRBJ2-7; no firm D call. Germline CDR1 and CDR2: MNHEY and SMNVEV (reference sequence). The CDR3 is made up of 15 amino acids. The V and J ends lost 2 bases and 0 bases respectively, with 11 bases between them.

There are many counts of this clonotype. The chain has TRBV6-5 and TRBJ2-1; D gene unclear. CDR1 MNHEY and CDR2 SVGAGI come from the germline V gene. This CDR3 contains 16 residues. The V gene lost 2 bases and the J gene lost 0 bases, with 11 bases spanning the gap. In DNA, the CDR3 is TGTGCCAGCAGTTACACCCCGGGTAACTCCTACAATGAGCAGTTCTTC. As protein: CASSYTPGNSYNEQFF.

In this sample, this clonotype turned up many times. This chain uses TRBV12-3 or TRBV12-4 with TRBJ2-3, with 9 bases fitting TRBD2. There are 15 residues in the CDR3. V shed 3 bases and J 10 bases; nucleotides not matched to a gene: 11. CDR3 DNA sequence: TGTGCCAGCAGTTTGAGCGGGGGGCCCAACTCATCGCAGTATTTT. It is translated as CASSLSGGPNSSQYF.

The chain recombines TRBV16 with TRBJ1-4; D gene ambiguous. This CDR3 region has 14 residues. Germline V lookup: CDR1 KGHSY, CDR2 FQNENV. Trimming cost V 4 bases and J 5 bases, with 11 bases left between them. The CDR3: CASSRSAENEKLFF. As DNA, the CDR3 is TGTGCCAGCAGCCGCAGCGCAGAGAATGAAAAACTGTTTTTT.

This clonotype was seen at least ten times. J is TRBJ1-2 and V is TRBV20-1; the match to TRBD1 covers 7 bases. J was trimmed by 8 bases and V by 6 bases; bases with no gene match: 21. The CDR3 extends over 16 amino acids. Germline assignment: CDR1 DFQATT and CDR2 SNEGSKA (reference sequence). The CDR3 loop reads CSAGAGGQKGGEGYTF. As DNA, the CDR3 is TGCAGTGCCGGGGCCGGCGGGCAGAAAGGGGGCGAGGGCTACACCTTC.

The CDR3 sequence: CASSFGQGGRYEQYF. The CDR3 coding sequence is TGTGCCAGCAGTTTTGGGCAGGGGGGCCGGTACGAGCAGTACTTC. The V call is TRBV27, the J call TRBJ2-7; D is possibly TRBD1 (7 bases). The CDR3 is made up of 15 amino acids. CDR1 MNHEY and CDR2 SMNVEV come from the germline V gene (reference sequence). V lost 3 bases to trimming and J lost 4 bases, with 16 bases between them.